This passage covers 18 T cell receptor beta chains from one sample sequenced in a study of beta chain features in type 1 diabetes. Isolated RNA was reverse transcribed in full, so expressed TCRB transcripts were sequenced. The method was immunoSEQ multiplex PCR; TCRdb's version includes in-frame clones alone and lacks a portion of them. The data show roughly 140,000 clones, 11% seen once. The sample comprised central memory CD4+ T cells from blood. The source of these receptors is a man aged 18 to 30 in good health.

The chain combines TRBV9 with TRBJ2-3; 10 nucleotides align to TRBD2. This CDR3 contains 15 residues. CDR1 and CDR2 from the germline V gene are SGDLS and YYNGEE. With V trimmed by 3 bases and J by 6 bases, 7 bases remained unmatched. This CDR3 reads CASSALAGASDTQYF. The DNA of the CDR3 is TGTGCCAGCAGCGCCCTAGCGGGAGCATCGGATACGCAGTATTTT.

The sample holds a few counts of this clone. V and J are TRBV7-9 and TRBJ2-7; the match to TRBD1 covers 7 bases. The trim removed 3 bases at V and 3 bases at J, leaving 5 bases unmatched. The CDR3 totals 14 residues. The V gene's germline CDR1 is SEHNR and CDR2 FQNEAQ (reference sequence). The DNA of the CDR3 is TGTGCCAGCAGCTTGACAGGGATTAGCTACGAGCAGTACTTC. It encodes CASSLTGISYEQYF. Drawing the rest from reference TRBV7-9 and TRBJ2-7, the complete variable domain is DTGVSQNPRHKITKRGQNVTFRCDPISEHNRLYWYRQTLGQGPEFLTYFQNEAQLEKSRLLSDRFSAERPKGSFSTLEIQRTEQGDSAMYLCASSLTGISYEQYFGPGTRLTVT.

The V and J genes are TRBV4-3 and TRBJ2-3; D may match TRBD1 or TRBD2 (5 bases each). Germline lookup yields CDR1 LGHNA and CDR2 YSLEER. The CDR3 covers 17 residues. V gave up 0 bases and J gave up 1 base, with 14 bases separating them. The CDR3 is CASSQDLGTLRTDTQYF. The DNA of the CDR3 is TGCGCCAGCAGCCAAGACCTCGGGACCCTCCGCACAGATACGCAGTATTTT.

This clone was counted only a few times. The chain is built from TRBV7-2 and TRBJ2-4; D is possibly TRBD2 (6 bases). CDR3 size: 17 residues. Trimming cost V 4 bases and J 0 bases, with 16 bases left between them. From germline, CDR1 is SGHTA and CDR2 FQGNSA. CDR3 sequence (DNA): TGTGCCAGCAGCTCGTTAACTAGCACAAAAGCCAAAAACATTCAGTACTTC. Its translation: CASSSLTSTKAKNIQYF.

This clone showed up just a few times. The chain's CDR3 is CSVINTGTSTGANVLTF. DNA of the CDR3: TGCAGCGTTATCAATACCGGGACATCAACTGGGGCCAACGTCCTGACTTTC. The V gene is TRBV29-1, the J gene TRBJ2-6, with a tentative D call TRBD1 (6 bases). The length of the CDR3 is 17 residues. With 5 bases removed from V and 2 bases from J, the gap between germline ends came to 19 bases. Germline lookup yields CDR1 SQVTM and CDR2 ANQGSEA.

This chain links TRBV7-2 with TRBJ2-7; 7 bases fit TRBD2. This CDR3 spans 13 amino acids. The germline gives CDR1 SGHTA, CDR2 FQGNSA. V gave up 10 bases and J gave up 0 bases; unmatched junction bases: 6. CDR3 sequence reads: CATAQRGSYEQYF. CDR3 in DNA: TGTGCCACCGCCCAGCGGGGCTCCTACGAGCAGTACTTC.

The chain recombines TRBV15 with TRBJ1-2, with D possibly being TRBD1 (5 bases). The CDR3 has 16 residues. The V gene lost 1 base and the J gene lost 2 bases, with 14 bases spanning the gap. CDR1 and CDR2 (germline): LNHNV, YYDKDF (reference sequence). The CDR3 loop is CATSRGSLGANYGYTF. The CDR3 nucleotides read TGTGCCACCAGCAGAGGTTCCCTCGGGGCCAACTATGGCTACACCTTC.

The chain recombines TRBV9 with TRBJ1-5; 8 bases match TRBD1. There are 14 residues in the CDR3. The junction had 2 bases not matched to a gene; V was cut back by 2 bases and J by 4 bases. The germline CDR1 and CDR2 sequences are SGDLS and YYNGEE. This CDR3 reads CASSVGTGNQPQHF. CDR3 bases: TGTGCCAGCAGCGTGGGGACAGGTAATCAGCCCCAGCATTTT.

This sequence joins TRBV4-2 and TRBJ1-5; no clear D gene. V was pared by 0 bases and J by 4 bases, with 4 bases between. The CDR3 contains 13 residues. Germline CDR1 is LGHNA and CDR2 is YNFKEQ. CDR3: CASSQEKNQPQHF. The CDR3 DNA reads as TGTGCCAGCAGCCAAGAGAAGAATCAGCCCCAGCATTTT.

This clone was seen more than once but under ten times. The V and J genes are TRBV5-1 and TRBJ2-3; D is perhaps TRBD1 or TRBD2 (5 bases each). The CDR3 runs to 15 residues. From germline, CDR1 is SGHRS and CDR2 YFSETQ. The V gene lost 4 bases and the J gene lost 3 bases, with 15 bases spanning the gap. The chain's CDR3 is CASSPGAQSTDTQYF. The CDR3 nucleotides are TGCGCCAGCAGCCCCGGGGCGCAGTCAACAGATACGCAGTATTTT.

This clone was picked up one time. The chain carries TRBV2 and TRBJ2-1; tentatively, D is TRBD2 (6 bases). V lost 6 bases and J 5 bases, leaving 11 bases between the germline ends. Germline-derived CDR1 and CDR2 are SNHLY and FYNNEI. The CDR3 has 13 amino acids. The CDR3 region is CASSPRGNNEQFF. CDR3 DNA: TGTGCCAGCAGCCCCCGGGGGAACAATGAGCAGTTCTTC.

V is TRBV28 and J is TRBJ2-1, with D possibly being TRBD2 (6 bases). CDR1 is MDHEN and CDR2 is SYDVKM in the germline V gene. The CDR3 covers 11 residues. V was pared by 3 bases and J by 13 bases, with 10 bases between. The CDR3: CASSLGGFQFF. The CDR3 region has the DNA TGTGCCAGCAGTTTGGGGGGTTTCCAGTTCTTC.

This chain joins TRBV15 and TRBJ2-7, with TRBD1 matching 9 bases. CDR1 and CDR2 (germline): LNHNV, YYDKDF (reference sequence). This CDR3 is 13 amino acids long. With 8 bases clipped from V and 2 bases from J, the junction kept 4 bases outside the gene matches. The CDR3 loop is CATGDRVTYEQYF. Here the CDR3 DNA reads TGTGCCACCGGGGACAGGGTAACCTACGAGCAGTACTTC.

This clone was found many times. The chain links TRBV7-9 to TRBJ2-4; possible D gene TRBD1, 5 bases. This CDR3 spans 12 amino acids. Trimming pared 5 bases from V and 6 bases from J, leaving 8 bases between. Germline V lookup: CDR1 SEHNR, CDR2 FQNEAQ (reference sequence). The CDR3 sequence is CASSLDRNIQYF. The CDR3 nucleotides read TGTGCCAGCAGCCTCGACAGAAACATTCAGTACTTC.

This chain links TRBV28 with TRBJ2-7; no clear D gene. Germline-derived CDR1 and CDR2 are MDHEN and SYDVKM. V lost 7 bases and J 4 bases, leaving 11 bases between the germline ends. The CDR3 length is 12 residues. CDR3 sequence (DNA): TGTGCCAGCATAGGACGGTTGTACGAGCAGTACTTC. Translation gives CASIGRLYEQYF.

A few counts support this clone. The V gene is TRBV4-2, the J gene TRBJ2-2; 8 positions agree with TRBD2. The CDR3 length is 16 residues. Germline V gene sequence: CDR1 LGHNA, CDR2 YNFKEQ. V was clipped by 0 bases and J by 4 bases; unmatched bases: 4. CDR3 DNA: TGTGCCAGCAGCCAAGACCAGCGGGGGAGCACCGGGGAGCTGTTTTTT. Protein sequence: CASSQDQRGSTGELFF.

This clone was picked up a small number of times. V gene TRBV7-9 combines with J gene TRBJ1-1; D ambiguous. With 2 bases removed from V and 3 bases from J, the gap between germline ends came to 7 bases. Germline V gives CDR1 SEHNR, CDR2 FQNEAQ (reference sequence). This CDR3 region has 13 residues. This CDR3 reads CASSLRRDTEAFF. The CDR3 nucleotides read TGTGCCAGCAGCTTACGTCGGGACACTGAAGCTTTCTTT.

This chain connects TRBV29-1 to TRBJ2-5; no reliable D call. CDR3 length: 12 residues. CDR1 SQVTM and CDR2 ANQGSEA come from the germline V gene. V dropped 2 bases and J dropped 5 bases, with 9 bases sitting between them. The CDR3 bases are TGCAGCGTTGAACTCGTGGGGGAGACCCAGTACTTC. It encodes CSVELVGETQYF.